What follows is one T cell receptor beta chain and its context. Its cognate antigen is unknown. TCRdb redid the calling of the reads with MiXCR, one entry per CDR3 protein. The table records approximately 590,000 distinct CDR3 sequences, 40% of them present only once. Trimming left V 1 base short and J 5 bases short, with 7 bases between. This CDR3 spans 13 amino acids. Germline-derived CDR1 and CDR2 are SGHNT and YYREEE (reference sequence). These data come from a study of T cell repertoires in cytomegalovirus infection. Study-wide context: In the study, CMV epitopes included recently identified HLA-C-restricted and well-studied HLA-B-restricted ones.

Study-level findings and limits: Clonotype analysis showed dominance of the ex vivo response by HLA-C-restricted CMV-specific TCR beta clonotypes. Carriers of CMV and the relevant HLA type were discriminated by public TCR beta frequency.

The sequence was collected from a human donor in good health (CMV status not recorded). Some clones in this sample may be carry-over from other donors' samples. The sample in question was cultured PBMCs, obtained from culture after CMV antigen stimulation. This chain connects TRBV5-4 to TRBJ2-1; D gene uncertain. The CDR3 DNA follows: TGTGCCAGCAGCTTGCGGTCCGACAATGAGCAGTTCTTC. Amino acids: CASSLRSDNEQFF.